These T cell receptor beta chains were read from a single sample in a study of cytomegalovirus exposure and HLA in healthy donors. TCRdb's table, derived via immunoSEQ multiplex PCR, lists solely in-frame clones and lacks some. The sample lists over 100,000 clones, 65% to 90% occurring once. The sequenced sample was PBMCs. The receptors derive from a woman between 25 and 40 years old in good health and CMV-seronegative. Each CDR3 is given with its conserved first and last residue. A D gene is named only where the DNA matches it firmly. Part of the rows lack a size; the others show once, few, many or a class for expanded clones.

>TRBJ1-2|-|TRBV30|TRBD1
CAWSKTGGWNYGYTF
TGTGCCTGGAGTAAAACAGGGGGCTGGAACTATGGCTACACCTTC
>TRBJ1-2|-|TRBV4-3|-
CASSQESGQGFYGYTF
TGCGCCAGCAGCCAAGAGTCCGGACAAGGGTTCTATGGCTACACCTTC
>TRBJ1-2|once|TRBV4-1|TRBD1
CASSQVAGTGSNYGYTF
TGCGCCAGCAGCCAAGTTGCCGGGACAGGGTCGAACTATGGCTACACCTTC
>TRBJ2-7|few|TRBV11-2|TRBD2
CASSDRGRSHEQYF
TGTGCCAGCAGCGATCGCGGGAGATCCCACGAGCAGTACTTC
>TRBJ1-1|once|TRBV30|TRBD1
CAWGTGTGDTEAFF
TGTGCCTGGGGGACCGGGACAGGGGACACTGAAGCTTTCTTT
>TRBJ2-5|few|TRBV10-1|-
CASARGETQYF
TGCGCCAGCGCTAGGGGGGAGACCCAGTACTTC
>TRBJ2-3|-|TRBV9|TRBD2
CASSGGLAGDHTQYF
TGTGCCAGCAGCGGAGGACTAGCGGGAGATCATACGCAGTATTTT
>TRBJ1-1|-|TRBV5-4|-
CASSRQDPPHEAFF
TGTGCCAGCAGCCGACAGGACCCCCCCCACGAAGCTTTCTTT
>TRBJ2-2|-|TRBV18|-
CASSRVDGSVGELFF
TGTGCCAGCTCACGCGTGGACGGGAGCGTGGGGGAGCTGTTTTTT
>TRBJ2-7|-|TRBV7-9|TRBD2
CASSMLAGDYEQYF
TGTGCCAGCAGCATGCTAGCGGGTGACTACGAGCAGTACTTC
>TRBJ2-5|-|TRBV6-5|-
CASSRAGTQYF
TGTGCCAGCAGCCGAGCGGGGACCCAGTACTTC
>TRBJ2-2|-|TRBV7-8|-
CASSLDGARNTEELFF
TGTGCCAGCAGCTTAGATGGGGCTCGGAACACCGAGGAGCTGTTTTTT
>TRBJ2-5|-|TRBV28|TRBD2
CASSGLAGDQGQETQYF
TGTGCCAGCAGCGGACTAGCGGGAGACCAGGGCCAAGAGACCCAGTACTTC
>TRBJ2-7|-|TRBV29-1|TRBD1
CSVGRDRGSEQYF
TGCAGCGTCGGAAGGGACAGGGGGTCAGAGCAGTACTTC
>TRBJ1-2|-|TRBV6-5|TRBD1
CASTPGQGGYTF
TGTGCCAGCACTCCGGGACAGGGTGGCTACACCTTC
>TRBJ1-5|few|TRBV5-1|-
CASSLDSGSQPQHF
TGCGCCAGCAGCTTGGATTCGGGAAGTCAGCCCCAGCATTTT
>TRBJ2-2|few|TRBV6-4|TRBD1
CATTGQSDTGELFF
TGTGCCACTACGGGACAGTCCGACACCGGGGAGCTGTTTTTT
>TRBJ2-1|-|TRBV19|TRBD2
CASSIEMAGGYNEQFF
TGTGCCAGTAGTATAGAGATGGCGGGAGGCTACAATGAGCAGTTCTTC
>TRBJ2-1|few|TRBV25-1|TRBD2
CASSESAGDPNLNEQFF
TGTGCCAGCAGTGAATCCGCGGGGGACCCCAACCTCAATGAGCAGTTCTTC
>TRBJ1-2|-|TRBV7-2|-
CASSARQLFNYGYTF
TGTGCCAGCAGCGCGCGACAGTTGTTCAACTATGGCTACACCTTC
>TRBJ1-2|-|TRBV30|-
CAWSVGTGGGYTF
TGTGCCTGGAGTGTCGGGACGGGGGGTGGCTACACCTTC
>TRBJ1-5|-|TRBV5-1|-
CASSFASGSDQPQHF
TGCGCCAGCAGCTTCGCCTCAGGGTCGGACCAGCCCCAGCATTTT
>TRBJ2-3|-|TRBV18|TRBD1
CASSPEDRMYTDTQYF
TGTGCCAGCTCACCGGAGGACAGGATGTACACAGATACGCAGTATTTT
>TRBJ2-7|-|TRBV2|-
CASNRQGNEQYF
TGTGCCAGCAATCGTCAGGGCAACGAGCAGTACTTC
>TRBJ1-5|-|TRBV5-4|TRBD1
CASSFQGADQPQHF
TGTGCCAGCAGCTTTCAGGGGGCCGATCAGCCCCAGCATTTT
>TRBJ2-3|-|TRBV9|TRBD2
CASSKGLAGVVSTDTQYF
TGTGCCAGCAGTAAGGGGCTAGCGGGAGTCGTCAGCACAGATACGCAGTATTTT
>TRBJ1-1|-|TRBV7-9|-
CASSSIQGTEAFF
TGTGCCAGCAGCTCTATCCAGGGGACTGAAGCTTTCTTT
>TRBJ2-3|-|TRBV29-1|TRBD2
CSVEGLDTDTQYF
TGCAGCGTTGAGGGACTAGATACAGATACGCAGTATTTT
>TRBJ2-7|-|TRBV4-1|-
CASSQAHPTSYEQYF
TGCGCCAGCAGCCAAGCTCACCCCACCAGCTACGAGCAGTACTTC
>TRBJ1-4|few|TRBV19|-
CASRPRQATNEKLFF
TGTGCCAGTAGACCTAGACAGGCAACTAATGAAAAACTGTTTTTT
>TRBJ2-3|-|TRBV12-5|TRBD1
CASGSGRDSHTDTQYF
TGTGCTAGTGGTTCGGGCCGGGACAGCCACACAGATACGCAGTATTTT
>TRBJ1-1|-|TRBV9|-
CASNPQGSEAFF
TGTGCCAGCAACCCACAGGGCTCTGAAGCTTTCTTT
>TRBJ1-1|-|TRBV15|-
CATSRDFSSSRGTEAFF
TGTGCCACCAGCAGAGATTTCAGTTCCTCTAGGGGAACTGAAGCTTTCTTT
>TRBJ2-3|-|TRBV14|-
CASSRGRLSTDTQYF
TGTGCCAGCAGCCGAGGGCGGCTTAGCACAGATACGCAGTATTTT
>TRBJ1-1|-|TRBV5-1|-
CASRISGNTEAFF
TGCGCCAGCAGGATCAGCGGAAACACTGAAGCTTTCTTT
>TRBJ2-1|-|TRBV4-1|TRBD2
CASSQDPLAGGTNNEQFF
TGCGCCAGCAGCCAAGACCCACTAGCGGGAGGGACCAACAATGAGCAGTTCTTC
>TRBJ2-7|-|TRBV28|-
CASTENYEQYF
TGTGCCAGCACTGAGAACTACGAGCAGTACTTC